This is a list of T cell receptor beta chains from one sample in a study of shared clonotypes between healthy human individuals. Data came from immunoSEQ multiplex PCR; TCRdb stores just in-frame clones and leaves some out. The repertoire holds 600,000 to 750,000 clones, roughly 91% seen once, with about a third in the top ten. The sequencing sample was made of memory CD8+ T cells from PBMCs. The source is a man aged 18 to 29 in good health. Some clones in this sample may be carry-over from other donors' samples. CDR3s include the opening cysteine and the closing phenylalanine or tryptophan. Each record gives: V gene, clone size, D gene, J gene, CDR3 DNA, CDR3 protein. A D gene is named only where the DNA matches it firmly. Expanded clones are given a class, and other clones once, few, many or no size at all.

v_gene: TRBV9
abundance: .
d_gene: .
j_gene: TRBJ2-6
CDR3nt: TGTGCCAGCAGCCCTCTGGGCCATGGGACCTCTGGGGCCAACGTCCTGACTTTC
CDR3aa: CASSPLGHGTSGANVLTF

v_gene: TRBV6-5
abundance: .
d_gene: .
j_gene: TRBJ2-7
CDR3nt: TGTGCCAGCAGGCCCGACGCAACCTACGAGCAGTACTTC
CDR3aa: CASRPDATYEQYF

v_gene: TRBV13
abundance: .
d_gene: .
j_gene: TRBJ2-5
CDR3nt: TGTGCCAGCAGCTGGGGGAAGAGGGGGCAAGAGACCCAGTACTTC
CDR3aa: CASSWGKRGQETQYF

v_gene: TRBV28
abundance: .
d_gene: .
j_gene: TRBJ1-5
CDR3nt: TGTGCCAGCAGTACCAAAACAGGTCAGCCCCAGCATTTT
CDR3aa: CASSTKTGQPQHF

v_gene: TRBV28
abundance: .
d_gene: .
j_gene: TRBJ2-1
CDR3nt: TGTGCCAGCAGTACCGGGATTAGCTCCTACAATGAGCAGTTCTTC
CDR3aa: CASSTGISSYNEQFF

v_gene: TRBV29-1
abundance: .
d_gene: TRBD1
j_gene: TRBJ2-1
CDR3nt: TGCAGCGCCAAGACAGGGGGCACCTACAATGAGCAGTTCTTC
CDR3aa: CSAKTGGTYNEQFF

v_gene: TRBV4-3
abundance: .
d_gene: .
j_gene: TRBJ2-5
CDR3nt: TGCGCCAGCAGCCAAGATTTGAAGAGGGAGCAGTACTTC
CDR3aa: CASSQDLKREQYF

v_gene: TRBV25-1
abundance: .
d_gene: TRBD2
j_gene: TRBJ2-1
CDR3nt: TGTGCCAGCAGTGAATTGACTAGCGGGAGCAATGAGCAGTTCTTC
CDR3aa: CASSELTSGSNEQFF

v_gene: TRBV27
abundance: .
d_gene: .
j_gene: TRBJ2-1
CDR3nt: TGTGCCAGCAGTTTTAATTCATACAATGAGCAGTTCTTC
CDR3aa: CASSFNSYNEQFF

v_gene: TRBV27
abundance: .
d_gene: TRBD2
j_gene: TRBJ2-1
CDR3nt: TGTGCCAGCAGTCCACCCCTCGGGACTAGCGTGCACAATGAGCAGTTCTTC
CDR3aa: CASSPPLGTSVHNEQFF

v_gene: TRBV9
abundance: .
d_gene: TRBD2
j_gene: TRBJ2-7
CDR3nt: TGTGCCAGCAGCGCCGGGACTAGCGGTGACTACGAGCAGTACTTC
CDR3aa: CASSAGTSGDYEQYF

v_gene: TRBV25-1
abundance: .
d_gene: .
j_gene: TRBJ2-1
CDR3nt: TGTGCCAGCAGTGAATACGGCGGGGTGTACAATGAGCAGTTCTTC
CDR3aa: CASSEYGGVYNEQFF

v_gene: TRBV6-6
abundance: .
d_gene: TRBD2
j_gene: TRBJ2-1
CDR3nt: TGTGCCAGTAGTTACTCATGGGTCGGGGGGGTATCTCAGTTCTTC
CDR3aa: CASSYSWVGGVSQFF

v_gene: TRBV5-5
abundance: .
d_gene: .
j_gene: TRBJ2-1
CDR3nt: TGTGCCAGCAGCTCTCCTTTACATACCTCCCCCTACAATGAGCAGTTCTTC
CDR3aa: CASSSPLHTSPYNEQFF

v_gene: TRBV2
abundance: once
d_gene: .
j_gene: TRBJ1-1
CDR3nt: TGTGCCGGAACAGGTGAGAACACTGAAGCTTTCTTT
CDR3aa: CAGTGENTEAFF

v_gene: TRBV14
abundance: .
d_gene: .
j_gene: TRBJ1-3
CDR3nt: TGTGCCAGCAGCCAAAACGGCTTTATCTCTGGAAACACCATATATTTT
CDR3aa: CASSQNGFISGNTIYF

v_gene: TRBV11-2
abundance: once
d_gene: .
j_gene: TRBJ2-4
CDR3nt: TGTGCCAGTCGCCGAAGCTCTACCTCTTTTACCAAAAACATTCAGTACTTC
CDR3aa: CASRRSSTSFTKNIQYF

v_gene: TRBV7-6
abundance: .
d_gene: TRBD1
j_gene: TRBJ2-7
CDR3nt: TGTGCCAGCAGCTTAGCTCCCGGGACAGGATCCTACGAGCAGTACTTC
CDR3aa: CASSLAPGTGSYEQYF

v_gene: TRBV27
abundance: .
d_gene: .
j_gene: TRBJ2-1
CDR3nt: TGTGCCAGCAGTTTGGGGGGTCCCTATTACAATGAGCAGTTCTTC
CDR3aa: CASSLGGPYYNEQFF

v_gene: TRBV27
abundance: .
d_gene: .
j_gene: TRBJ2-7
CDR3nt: TGTGCCAGCAGGTATCAGGGACGGGCCTACGAGCAGTACTTC
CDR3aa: CASRYQGRAYEQYF

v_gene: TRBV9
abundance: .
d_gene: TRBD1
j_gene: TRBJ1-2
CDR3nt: TGTGCCAGCAGCGCCGGGGACAGGGGTAGCTATGGCTACACCTTC
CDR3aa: CASSAGDRGSYGYTF

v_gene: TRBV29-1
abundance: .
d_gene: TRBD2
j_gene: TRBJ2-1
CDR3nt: TGCAGCGTTGCGGGGACTAGCGGTGGACCCTACAATGAGCAGTTCTTC
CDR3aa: CSVAGTSGGPYNEQFF

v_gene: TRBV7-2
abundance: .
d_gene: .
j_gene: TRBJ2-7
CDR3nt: TGTGCCAGCAGCTTAGACGTGGTTTGGGCCTACGAGCAGTACTTC
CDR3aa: CASSLDVVWAYEQYF

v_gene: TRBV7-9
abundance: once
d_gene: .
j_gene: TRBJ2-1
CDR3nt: TGTGCCAGCAGCCCAATCAGGGGTTCGGCTGAGCAGTTCTTC
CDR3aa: CASSPIRGSAEQFF

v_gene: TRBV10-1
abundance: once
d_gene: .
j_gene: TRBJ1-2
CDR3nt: TGCGCCAGCAGTGAGTCGGGGACCCGAAACTATGGCTACACCTTC
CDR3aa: CASSESGTRNYGYTF

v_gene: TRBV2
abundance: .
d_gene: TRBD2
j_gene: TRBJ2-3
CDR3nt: TGTGCCAGCGACGGGAGACTAGCGGGCACCACAGATACGCAGTATTTT
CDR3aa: CASDGRLAGTTDTQYF

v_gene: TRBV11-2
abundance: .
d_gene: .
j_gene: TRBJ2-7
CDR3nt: TGTGCCAGCAGCTTAGACACTGAGAACGAGCAGTACTTC
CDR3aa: CASSLDTENEQYF

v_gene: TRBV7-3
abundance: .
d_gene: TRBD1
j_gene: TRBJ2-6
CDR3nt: TGTGCCAGCAGCTTTGGGCCAACAGGGGTTGGGGCCAACGTCCTGACTTTC
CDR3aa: CASSFGPTGVGANVLTF

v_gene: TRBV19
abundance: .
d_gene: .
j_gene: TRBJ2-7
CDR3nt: TGTGCCAGTGGCGGTGGCAACTCCTACGAGCAGTACTTC
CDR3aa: CASGGGNSYEQYF

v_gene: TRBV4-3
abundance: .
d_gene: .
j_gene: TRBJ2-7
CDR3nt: TGCGCCAGCAGCCAAGATGGGCGGGAGCAGTACTTC
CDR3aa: CASSQDGREQYF

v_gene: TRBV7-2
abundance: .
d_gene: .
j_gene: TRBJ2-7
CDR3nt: TGTGCCAGCAGCTTATTCGAGCGGGCGTCCTACGAGCAGTACTTC
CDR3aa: CASSLFERASYEQYF

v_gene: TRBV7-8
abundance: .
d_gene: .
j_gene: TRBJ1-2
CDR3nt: TGTGCCAGCAGCCTCCGTGCCTCTAATGGCTACACCTTC
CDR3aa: CASSLRASNGYTF

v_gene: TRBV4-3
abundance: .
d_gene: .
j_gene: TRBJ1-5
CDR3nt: TGCGCCAGCAGCCAAGATAGGGCAGGTTGGTGGCCCCAGCATTTT
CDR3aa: CASSQDRAGWWPQHF

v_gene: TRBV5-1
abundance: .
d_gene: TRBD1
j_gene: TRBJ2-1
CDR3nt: TGCGCCAGCCAACAGGGGGTGACTAATGAGCAGTTCTTC
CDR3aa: CASQQGVTNEQFF

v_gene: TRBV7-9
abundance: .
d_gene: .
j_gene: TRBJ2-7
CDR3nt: TGTGCCAGCAGCGCCCAGGGTTCCGAGCAGTACTTC
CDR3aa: CASSAQGSEQYF

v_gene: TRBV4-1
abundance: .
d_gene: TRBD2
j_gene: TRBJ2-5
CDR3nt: TGCGCCAGCAGCCAAGAAGATCAAGATAGCGGGAGTAGGGCGGAGACCCAGTACTTC
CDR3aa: CASSQEDQDSGSRAETQYF

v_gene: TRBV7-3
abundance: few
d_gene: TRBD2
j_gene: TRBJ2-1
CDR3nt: TGTGCCAGCAGGGCCAGCGGGAGTACCTACAATGAGCAGTTCTTC
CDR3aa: CASRASGSTYNEQFF

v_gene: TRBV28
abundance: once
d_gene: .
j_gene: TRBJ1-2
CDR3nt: TGTGCCAGCAGTTCGGCGTTCGGATACTATGGCTACACCTTC
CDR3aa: CASSSAFGYYGYTF

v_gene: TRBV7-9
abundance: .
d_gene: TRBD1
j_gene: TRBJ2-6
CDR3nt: TGTGCCAGCAGCCTCCCGACAGGGACTGGGGCCAACGTCCTGACTTTC
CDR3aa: CASSLPTGTGANVLTF

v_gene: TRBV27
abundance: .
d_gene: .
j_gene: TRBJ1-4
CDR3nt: TGTGCCAGCAGTTTGCAGGACGGTTACGAAAAACTGTTTTTT
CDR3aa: CASSLQDGYEKLFF

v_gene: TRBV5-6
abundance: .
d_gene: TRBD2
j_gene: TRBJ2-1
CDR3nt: TGTGCCAGCAGCTTGGCGGGGACTAGCGGGCGATACAATGAGCAGTTCTTC
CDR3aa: CASSLAGTSGRYNEQFF